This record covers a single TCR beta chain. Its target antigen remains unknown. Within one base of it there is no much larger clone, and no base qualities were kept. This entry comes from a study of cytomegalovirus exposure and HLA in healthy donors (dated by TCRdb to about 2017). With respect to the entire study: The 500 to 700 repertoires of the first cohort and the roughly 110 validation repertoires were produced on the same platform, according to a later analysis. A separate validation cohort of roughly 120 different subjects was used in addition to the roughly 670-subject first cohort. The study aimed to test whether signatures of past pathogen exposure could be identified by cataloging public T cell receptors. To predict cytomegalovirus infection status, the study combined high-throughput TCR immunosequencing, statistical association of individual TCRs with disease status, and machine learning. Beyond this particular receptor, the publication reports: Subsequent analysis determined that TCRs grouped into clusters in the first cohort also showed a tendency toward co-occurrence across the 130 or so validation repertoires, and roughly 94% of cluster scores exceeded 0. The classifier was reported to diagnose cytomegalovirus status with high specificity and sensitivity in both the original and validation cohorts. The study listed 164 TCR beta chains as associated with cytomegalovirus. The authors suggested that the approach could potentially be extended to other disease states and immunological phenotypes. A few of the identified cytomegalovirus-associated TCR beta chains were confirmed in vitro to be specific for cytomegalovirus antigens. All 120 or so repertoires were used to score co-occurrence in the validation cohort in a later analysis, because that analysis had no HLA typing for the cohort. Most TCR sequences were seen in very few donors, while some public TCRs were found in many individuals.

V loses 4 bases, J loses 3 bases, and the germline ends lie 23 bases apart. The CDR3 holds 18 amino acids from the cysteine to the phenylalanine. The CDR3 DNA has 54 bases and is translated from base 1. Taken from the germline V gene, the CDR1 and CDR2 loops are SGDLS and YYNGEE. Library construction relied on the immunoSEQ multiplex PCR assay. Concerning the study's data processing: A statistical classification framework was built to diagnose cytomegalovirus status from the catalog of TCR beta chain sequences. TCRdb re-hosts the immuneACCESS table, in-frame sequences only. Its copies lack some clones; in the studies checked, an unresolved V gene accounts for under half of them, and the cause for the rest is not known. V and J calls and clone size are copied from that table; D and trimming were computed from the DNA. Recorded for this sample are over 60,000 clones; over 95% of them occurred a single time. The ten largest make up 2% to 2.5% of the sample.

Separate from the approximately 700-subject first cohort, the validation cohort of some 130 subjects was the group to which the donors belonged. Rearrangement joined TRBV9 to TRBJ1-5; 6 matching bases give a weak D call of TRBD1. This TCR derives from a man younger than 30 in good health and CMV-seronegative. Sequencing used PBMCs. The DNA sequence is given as TGTGCCAGCAGCCCAGGAGTTTCGGTAGGGGGTTTCAATCAGCCCCAGCATTTT. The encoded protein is CASSPGVSVGGFNQPQHF.